This T cell receptor beta chain stems from a study of cytomegalovirus exposure and HLA in healthy donors. Study results and caveats: Roughly uniform sequencing depth across donors was assumed, possibly incorrectly. Common viral pathogens seemed to be connected with several of the most significant clusters, according to a later analysis.

A word on this clone: Antigen specificity is unknown.

13 Jbeta primers and 60 Vbeta primers were used for the PCR. Measured with immunoSEQ multiplex PCR; TCRdb has only the in-frame clones, and not every one. The repertoire consists of about 120,000 clones, with roughly 69% occurring once and the leading ten covering just under 9.5%. Trimming took 0 bases from V and 2 from J, leaving 3 bases between them. CDR3 size: 13 residues. Germline-derived CDR1 and CDR2 are KGHSH and LQKENI. The V and J genes are TRBV18 and TRBJ2-3; D not resolved. This TCR derives from a middle-aged woman in good health and CMV-seropositive. Input material: PBMCs. In nucleotides, the CDR3 is TGTGCCAGCTCACCACCCTTCACAGATACGCAGTATTTT. Translating it yields CASSPPFTDTQYF. Together with reference TRBV18 and TRBJ2-3, the CDR3 gives the full variable domain: NAGVMQNPRHLVRRRGQEARLRCSPMKGHSHVYWYRQLPEEGLKFMVYLQKENIIDESGMPKERFSAEFPKEGPSILRIQQVVRGDSAAYFCASSPPFTDTQYFGPGTRLTVL.